A selection of T cell receptor beta chains follows, all from one sample in a study of cytomegalovirus exposure and HLA in healthy donors. Clones were sequenced by immunoSEQ multiplex PCR, and TCRdb holds only the in-frame ones, with some missing. Reported are approximately 190,000 clones; the ten largest clones contain roughly 0.74%. Sample: PBMCs. These receptors all come from a boy aged 5-17 years in good health and CMV-seronegative. The CDR3 runs from the conserved cysteine through the conserved F or W. Each record gives: V gene, J gene, D gene, CDR3 protein, CDR3 DNA. A D gene is named only where the DNA matches it firmly.

V: TRBV27
J: TRBJ1-2
D: -
CDR3: CASSLMGNLEGYGYTF
DNA: TGTGCCAGCAGTTTAATGGGTAATCTGGAGGGTTATGGCTACACCTTC

V: TRBV5-6
J: TRBJ1-6
D: -
CDR3: CASSLRLYNSPLHF
DNA: TGTGCCAGCAGCTTGCGACTTTATAATTCACCCCTCCACTTT

V: TRBV5-1
J: TRBJ1-6
D: -
CDR3: CASSFTGSADNSPLHF
DNA: TGCGCCAGCAGCTTTACAGGGAGTGCGGATAATTCACCCCTCCACTTT

V: TRBV6-5
J: TRBJ1-5
D: TRBD1
CDR3: CASSYSNRGDQPQHF
DNA: TGTGCCAGCAGTTACTCGAACAGGGGAGATCAGCCCCAGCATTTT

V: TRBV6-1
J: TRBJ1-5
D: -
CDR3: CATVGAGQPQHF
DNA: TGTGCAACGGTCGGCGCAGGTCAGCCCCAGCATTTT

V: TRBV7-9
J: TRBJ1-2
D: TRBD1
CDR3: CASSPESGQIYGYTF
DNA: TGTGCCAGCAGCCCAGAGTCGGGACAGATCTATGGCTACACCTTC

V: TRBV29-1
J: TRBJ1-1
D: -
CDR3: CSVVSSAGNTEAFF
DNA: TGCAGCGTTGTATCCTCCGCAGGGAACACTGAAGCTTTCTTT

V: TRBV2
J: TRBJ2-7
D: TRBD2
CDR3: CASFSKSSGGAYEQYF
DNA: TGTGCCAGCTTTAGCAAGTCTAGCGGGGGGGCCTACGAGCAGTACTTC

V: TRBV5-5
J: TRBJ2-2
D: TRBD1
CDR3: CASSTGQATRELFF
DNA: TGTGCCAGCAGCACTGGACAGGCTACAAGGGAGCTGTTTTTT

V: TRBV19
J: TRBJ2-1
D: TRBD2
CDR3: CASSILLAGVYNEQFF
DNA: TGTGCCAGTAGTATTCTACTAGCGGGGGTTTACAATGAGCAGTTCTTC

V: TRBV19
J: TRBJ2-1
D: -
CDR3: CASSIGRGIYNEQFF
DNA: TGTGCCAGTAGTATAGGTCGGGGGATTTACAATGAGCAGTTCTTC

V: TRBV7-6
J: TRBJ1-5
D: TRBD1
CDR3: CASSLFTGGNQPQHF
DNA: TGTGCCAGCAGCTTATTTACAGGGGGCAATCAGCCCCAGCATTTT

V: TRBV2
J: TRBJ2-5
D: TRBD2
CDR3: CASSRLAGGPAETQYF
DNA: TGTGCCAGCAGTCGTCTAGCGGGGGGGCCCGCAGAGACCCAGTACTTC

V: TRBV7-7
J: TRBJ2-5
D: -
CDR3: CASSQQGTETQYF
DNA: TGTGCTAGCAGTCAACAGGGAACTGAGACCCAGTACTTC

V: TRBV9
J: TRBJ2-3
D: TRBD1
CDR3: CASSVGQTDTQYF
DNA: TGTGCCAGCAGCGTGGGACAGACAGATACGCAGTATTTT

V: TRBV9
J: TRBJ2-7
D: TRBD2
CDR3: CASSPGTSGPVYEQYF
DNA: TGTGCCAGCAGCCCTGGGACTAGTGGGCCCGTCTACGAGCAGTACTTC

V: TRBV2
J: TRBJ1-5
D: -
CDR3: CASSERAGLRVYQPQHF
DNA: TGTGCCAGCAGTGAAAGGGCAGGGTTACGGGTTTACCAGCCCCAGCATTTT

V: TRBV7-2
J: TRBJ1-6
D: TRBD1
CDR3: CASSFQGTGANSPLHF
DNA: TGTGCCAGCAGTTTCCAGGGGACAGGGGCGAATTCACCCCTCCACTTT

V: TRBV27
J: TRBJ1-1
D: -
CDR3: CASSLIQGQIAFF
DNA: TGTGCCAGCAGTTTAATTCAGGGCCAGATAGCTTTCTTT

V: TRBV4-1
J: TRBJ2-1
D: TRBD2
CDR3: CASSLRLAGGLVQFF
DNA: TGCGCCAGCAGCCTCAGACTAGCGGGGGGGCTTGTGCAGTTCTTC

V: TRBV6-5
J: TRBJ2-2
D: TRBD1
CDR3: CASTPGTGDTGELFF
DNA: TGTGCCAGCACCCCCGGGACAGGGGACACCGGGGAGCTGTTTTTT

V: TRBV10-1
J: TRBJ2-7
D: TRBD1
CDR3: CASSEGTGGYEQYF
DNA: TGCGCCAGCAGTGAAGGGACAGGGGGCTACGAGCAGTACTTC

V: TRBV5-5
J: TRBJ2-1
D: -
CDR3: CASSIGWANNEQFF
DNA: TGTGCCAGCAGCATCGGCTGGGCCAACAATGAGCAGTTCTTC

V: TRBV5-1
J: TRBJ2-3
D: -
CDR3: CASSFGGLTDTQYF
DNA: TGCGCCAGCAGCTTCGGGGGGCTTACAGATACGCAGTATTTT

V: TRBV28
J: TRBJ2-7
D: -
CDR3: CASRAGMYEQYF
DNA: TGTGCCAGCAGGGCGGGAATGTACGAGCAGTACTTC

V: TRBV28
J: TRBJ1-2
D: -
CDR3: CASSLDRPTLYGYTF
DNA: TGTGCCAGCAGTTTAGACAGGCCAACCCTCTATGGCTACACCTTC

V: TRBV6-1
J: TRBJ2-5
D: TRBD2
CDR3: CASSESRGLAGKETQYF
DNA: TGTGCCAGCAGTGAATCGCGGGGACTAGCGGGCAAAGAGACCCAGTACTTC

V: TRBV10-3
J: TRBJ2-7
D: -
CDR3: CAISAKGEYEQYF
DNA: TGTGCCATCAGTGCGAAGGGGGAGTACGAGCAGTACTTC

V: TRBV28
J: TRBJ2-1
D: TRBD1
CDR3: CASSFGDREQFF
DNA: TGTGCCAGCAGTTTCGGGGACAGGGAGCAGTTCTTC

V: TRBV27
J: TRBJ1-1
D: -
CDR3: CASSLFGAGTKGDTEAFF
DNA: TGTGCCAGCAGTTTATTCGGAGCCGGGACAAAAGGCGACACTGAAGCTTTCTTT

V: TRBV10-1
J: TRBJ2-7
D: TRBD2
CDR3: CASTRGAYEQYF
DNA: TGCGCCAGCACCCGGGGGGCCTACGAGCAGTACTTC

V: TRBV5-1
J: TRBJ1-1
D: TRBD1
CDR3: CASSTRQGATTEAFF
DNA: TGCGCCAGCAGCACCAGACAGGGGGCTACCACTGAAGCTTTCTTT

V: TRBV30
J: TRBJ2-1
D: TRBD2
CDR3: CAWIKRGSSYNEQFF
DNA: TGTGCCTGGATCAAGCGGGGATCCTCCTACAATGAGCAGTTCTTC

V: TRBV7-8
J: TRBJ1-1
D: -
CDR3: CASSTRTYTEAFF
DNA: TGTGCCAGCAGCACAAGAACGTACACTGAAGCTTTCTTT

V: TRBV5-1
J: TRBJ2-5
D: TRBD2
CDR3: CASSPTSGQETQYF
DNA: TGCGCCAGCAGCCCCACTAGCGGGCAAGAGACCCAGTACTTC

V: TRBV7-9
J: TRBJ2-7
D: -
CDR3: CASSLAGQDEQYF
DNA: TGTGCCAGCAGCTTAGCGGGACAAGACGAGCAGTACTTC

V: TRBV30
J: TRBJ1-3
D: -
CDR3: CAWRFTGNTIYF
DNA: TGTGCCTGGAGGTTCACAGGAAACACCATATATTTT

V: TRBV11-2
J: TRBJ1-6
D: TRBD1
CDR3: CASSSTGAAPLHF
DNA: TGTGCCAGCAGCTCCACAGGGGCGGCACCCCTCCACTTT

V: TRBV19
J: TRBJ1-2
D: -
CDR3: CASRTQGIEAYGYTF
DNA: TGTGCCAGTAGGACTCAGGGGATTGAGGCCTATGGCTACACCTTC

V: TRBV4-1
J: TRBJ2-2
D: TRBD1
CDR3: CASSPVDRGTGELFF
DNA: TGCGCCAGCAGCCCCGTTGACAGGGGCACCGGGGAGCTGTTTTTT